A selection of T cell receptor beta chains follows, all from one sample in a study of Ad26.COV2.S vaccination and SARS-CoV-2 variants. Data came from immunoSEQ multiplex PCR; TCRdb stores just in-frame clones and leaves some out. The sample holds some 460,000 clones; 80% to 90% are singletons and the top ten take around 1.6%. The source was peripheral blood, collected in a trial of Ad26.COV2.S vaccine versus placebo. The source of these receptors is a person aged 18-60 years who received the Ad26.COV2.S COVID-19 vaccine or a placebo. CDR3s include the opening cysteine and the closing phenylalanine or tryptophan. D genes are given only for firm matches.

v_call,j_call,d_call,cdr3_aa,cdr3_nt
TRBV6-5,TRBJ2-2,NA,CASSYAGSLTGELFF,TGTGCCAGCAGTTATGCGGGAAGCCTCACCGGGGAGCTGTTTTTT
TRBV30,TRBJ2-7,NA,CAWSRQSTFYEQYF,TGTGCCTGGAGTCGACAGAGCACCTTCTACGAGCAGTACTTC
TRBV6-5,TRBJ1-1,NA,CASSETPRGNTEAFF,TGTGCCAGCAGCGAGACACCCCGTGGCAACACTGAAGCTTTCTTT
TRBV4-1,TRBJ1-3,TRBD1,CASSQGNRGQSSGNTIYF,TGCGCCAGCAGCCAAGGAAACAGGGGCCAAAGCTCTGGAAACACCATATATTTT
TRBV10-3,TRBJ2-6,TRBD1,CAISETGVGANVLTF,TGTGCCATCAGTGAGACAGGGGTTGGGGCCAACGTCCTGACTTTC
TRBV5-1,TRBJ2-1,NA,CASSSLTGYNEQFF,TGCGCCAGCAGCTCCCTTACCGGTTACAATGAGCAGTTCTTC
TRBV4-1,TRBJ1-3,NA,CASSQAHLIPGGNTIYF,TGCGCCAGCAGCCAAGCCCATTTAATCCCCGGTGGAAACACCATATATTTT
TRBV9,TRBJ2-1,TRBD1,CASSPGTVYNEQFF,TGTGCCAGCAGCCCGGGGACAGTCTACAATGAGCAGTTCTTC
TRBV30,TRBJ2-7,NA,CAWRRIRDINPDEQYF,TGTGCCTGGAGAAGAATCCGGGACATTAATCCCGACGAGCAGTACTTC
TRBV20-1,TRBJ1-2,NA,CSATQFYGYTF,TGCAGTGCTACACAGTTTTATGGCTACACCTTC
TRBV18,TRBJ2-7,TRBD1,CASSPRNHVTGEIFTYEQYF,TGTGCCAGCTCACCACGTAACCATGTGACAGGGGAGATTTTCACCTACGAGCAGTACTTC
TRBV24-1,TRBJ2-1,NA,CATSRIPGDEQFF,TGTGCCACCAGTAGAATCCCGGGCGATGAGCAGTTCTTC
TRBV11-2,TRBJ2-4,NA,CASSLVALGQPRAKNIQYF,TGTGCCAGCAGCTTAGTAGCTTTAGGGCAACCGAGAGCCAAAAACATTCAGTACTTC
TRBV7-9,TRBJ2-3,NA,CASSLAGSTDTQYF,TGTGCCAGCAGCTTAGCGGGATCCACAGATACGCAGTATTTT
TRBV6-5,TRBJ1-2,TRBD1,CASSISGQLYGYTF,TGTGCCAGCAGTATATCGGGACAGCTTTATGGCTACACCTTC
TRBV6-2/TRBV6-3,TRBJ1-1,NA,CASSYFGDGAFF,TGTGCCAGCAGTTACTTCGGGGATGGGGCTTTCTTT
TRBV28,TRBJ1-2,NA,CASSLRGSGDGYTF,TGTGCCAGCAGTTTAAGAGGCAGCGGGGATGGCTACACCTTC
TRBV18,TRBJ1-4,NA,CASSPPGMNEKLFF,TGTGCCAGCTCACCACCAGGGATGAATGAAAAACTGTTTTTT
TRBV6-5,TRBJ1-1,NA,CASSTQGYYEAFF,TGTGCCAGCAGTACACAGGGTTACTATGAAGCTTTCTTT
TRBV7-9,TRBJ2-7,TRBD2,CASSPRLAGFREQYF,TGTGCCAGCAGCCCACGACTAGCGGGATTTCGCGAGCAGTACTTC
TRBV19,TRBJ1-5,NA,CASGRGTSNQPQHF,TGTGCCAGTGGTAGGGGAACCAGCAATCAGCCCCAGCATTTT
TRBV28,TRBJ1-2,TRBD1,CASTQGQGNYGYTF,TGTGCCAGCACCCAAGGACAGGGGAACTATGGCTACACCTTC
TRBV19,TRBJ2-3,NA,CASSVPPTGTQYF,TGTGCCAGTAGTGTCCCCCCTACGGGTACGCAGTATTTT
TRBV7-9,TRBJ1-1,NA,CASSRSGKNTEAFF,TGTGCCAGCAGTAGAAGTGGAAAGAACACTGAAGCTTTCTTT
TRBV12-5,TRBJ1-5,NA,CASGLWWWPQHF,TGTGCTAGTGGTTTGTGGTGGTGGCCCCAGCATTTT
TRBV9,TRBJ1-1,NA,CASSVGGRAPAEAFF,TGTGCCAGCAGCGTAGGGGGCAGGGCGCCCGCTGAAGCTTTCTTT
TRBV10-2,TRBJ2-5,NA,CASQKGYQETQYF,TGCGCCAGCCAGAAAGGCTACCAAGAGACCCAGTACTTC
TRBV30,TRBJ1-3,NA,CAWSGPVLGSGNTIYF,TGTGCCTGGAGTGGGCCCGTTTTGGGCTCTGGAAACACCATATATTTT
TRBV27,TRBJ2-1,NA,CASSFRGVSYNEQFF,TGTGCCAGCAGTTTTCGGGGTGTCTCCTACAATGAGCAGTTCTTC